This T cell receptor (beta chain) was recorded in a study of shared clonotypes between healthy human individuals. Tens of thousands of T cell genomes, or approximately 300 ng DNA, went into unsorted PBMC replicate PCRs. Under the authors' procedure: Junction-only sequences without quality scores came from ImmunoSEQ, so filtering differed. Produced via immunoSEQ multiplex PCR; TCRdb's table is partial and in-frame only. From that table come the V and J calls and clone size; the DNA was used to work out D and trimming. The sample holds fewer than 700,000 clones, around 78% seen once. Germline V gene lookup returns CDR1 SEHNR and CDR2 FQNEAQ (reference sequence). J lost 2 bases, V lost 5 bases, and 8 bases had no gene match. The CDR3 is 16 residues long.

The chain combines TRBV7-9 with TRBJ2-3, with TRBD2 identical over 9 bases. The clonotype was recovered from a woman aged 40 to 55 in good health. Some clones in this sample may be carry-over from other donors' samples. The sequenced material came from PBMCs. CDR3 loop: CASSPRTSEYTDTQYF. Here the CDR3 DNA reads TGTGCCAGCAGCCCCCGGACTAGCGAATACACAGATACGCAGTATTTT.